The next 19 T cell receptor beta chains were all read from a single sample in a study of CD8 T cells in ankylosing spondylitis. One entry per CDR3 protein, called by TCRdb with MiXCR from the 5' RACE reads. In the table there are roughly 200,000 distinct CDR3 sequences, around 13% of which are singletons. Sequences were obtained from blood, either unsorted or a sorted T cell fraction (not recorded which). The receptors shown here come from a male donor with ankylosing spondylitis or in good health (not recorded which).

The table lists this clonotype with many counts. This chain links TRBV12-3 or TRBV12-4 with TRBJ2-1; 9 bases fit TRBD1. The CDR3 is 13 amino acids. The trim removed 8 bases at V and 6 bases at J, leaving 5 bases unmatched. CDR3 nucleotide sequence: TGTGCCAGCTCCGGGACAGGGCGCAATGAGCAGTTCTTC. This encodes CASSGTGRNEQFF.

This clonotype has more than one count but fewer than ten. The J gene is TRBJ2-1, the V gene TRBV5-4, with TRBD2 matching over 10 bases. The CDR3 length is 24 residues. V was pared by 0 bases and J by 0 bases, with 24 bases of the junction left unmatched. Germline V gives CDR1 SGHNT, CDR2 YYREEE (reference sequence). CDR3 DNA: TGTGCCAGCAGCTTGGTCCCGCGACTGGAGCGGGAGGGCCTCGGGAGGAGCTCCTACAATGAGCAGTTCTTC. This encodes CASSLVPRLEREGLGRSSYNEQFF.

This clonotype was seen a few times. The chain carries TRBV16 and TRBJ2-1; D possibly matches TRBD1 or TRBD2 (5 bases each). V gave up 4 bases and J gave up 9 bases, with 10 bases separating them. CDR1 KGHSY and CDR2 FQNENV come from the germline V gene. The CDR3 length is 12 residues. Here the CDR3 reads CASSPGHTEQFF. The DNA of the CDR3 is TGTGCCAGCAGCCCGGGGCACACTGAGCAGTTCTTC.

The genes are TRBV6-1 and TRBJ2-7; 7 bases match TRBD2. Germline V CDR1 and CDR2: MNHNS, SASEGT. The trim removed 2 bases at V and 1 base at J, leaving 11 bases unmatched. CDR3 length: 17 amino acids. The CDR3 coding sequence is TGTGCCAGCAGTGAATTAGCAGGTAGCGGGCCTTCCTACGAGCAGTACTTC. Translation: CASSELAGSGPSYEQYF.

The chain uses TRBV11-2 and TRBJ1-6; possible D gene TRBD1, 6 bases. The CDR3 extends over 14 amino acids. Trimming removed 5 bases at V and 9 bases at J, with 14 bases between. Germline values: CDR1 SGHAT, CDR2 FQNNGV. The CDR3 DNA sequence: TGTGCCAGCAGCCTGGCGGCCAGGGGTTCACCCCTCCACTTT. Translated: CASSLAARGSPLHF.

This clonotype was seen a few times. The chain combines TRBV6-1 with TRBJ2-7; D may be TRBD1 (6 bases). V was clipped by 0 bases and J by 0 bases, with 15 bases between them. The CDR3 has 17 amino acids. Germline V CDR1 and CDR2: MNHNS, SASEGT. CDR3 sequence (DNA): TGTGCCAGCAGTGAAGCGCAGGTAGGGGACAACTCCTACGAGCAGTACTTC. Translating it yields CASSEAQVGDNSYEQYF.

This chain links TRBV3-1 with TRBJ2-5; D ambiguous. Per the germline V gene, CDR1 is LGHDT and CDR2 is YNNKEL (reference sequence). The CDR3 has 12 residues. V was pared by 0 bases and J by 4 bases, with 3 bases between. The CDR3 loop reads CASSQDGETQYF. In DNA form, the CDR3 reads TGTGCCAGCAGCCAAGATGGAGAGACCCAGTACTTC.

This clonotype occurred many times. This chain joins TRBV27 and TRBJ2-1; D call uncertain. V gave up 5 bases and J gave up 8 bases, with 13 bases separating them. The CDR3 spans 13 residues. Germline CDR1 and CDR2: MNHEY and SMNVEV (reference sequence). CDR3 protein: CASSGLPPDEQFF. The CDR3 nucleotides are TGTGCCAGCAGTGGCCTCCCCCCCGATGAGCAGTTCTTC.

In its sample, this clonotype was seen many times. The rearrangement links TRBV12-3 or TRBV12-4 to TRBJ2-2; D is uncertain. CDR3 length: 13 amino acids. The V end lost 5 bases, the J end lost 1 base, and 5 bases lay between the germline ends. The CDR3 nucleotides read TGTGCCAGCAGTATCAAGAACACCGGGGAGCTGTTTTTT. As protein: CASSIKNTGELFF.

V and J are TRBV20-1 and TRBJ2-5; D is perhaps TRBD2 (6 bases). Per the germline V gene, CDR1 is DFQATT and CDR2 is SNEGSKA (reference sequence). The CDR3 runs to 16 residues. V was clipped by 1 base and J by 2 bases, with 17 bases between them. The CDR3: CSARGGWDFSQETQYF. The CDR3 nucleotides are TGCAGTGCTAGAGGCGGATGGGACTTTTCTCAAGAGACCCAGTACTTC.

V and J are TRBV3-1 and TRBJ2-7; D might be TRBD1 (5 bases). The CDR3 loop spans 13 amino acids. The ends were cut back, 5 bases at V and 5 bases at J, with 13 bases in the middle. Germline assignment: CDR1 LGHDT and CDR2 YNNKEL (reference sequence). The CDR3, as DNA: TGTGCCAGCAGCATAGGGGTGGGCAACGAGCAGTACTTC. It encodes CASSIGVGNEQYF.

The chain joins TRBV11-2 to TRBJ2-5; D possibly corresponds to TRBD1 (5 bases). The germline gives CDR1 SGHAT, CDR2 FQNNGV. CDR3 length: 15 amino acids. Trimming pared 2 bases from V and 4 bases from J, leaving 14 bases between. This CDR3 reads CASSLYPGGAETQYF. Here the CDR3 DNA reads TGTGCCAGCAGCTTATATCCGGGTGGGGCAGAGACCCAGTACTTC.

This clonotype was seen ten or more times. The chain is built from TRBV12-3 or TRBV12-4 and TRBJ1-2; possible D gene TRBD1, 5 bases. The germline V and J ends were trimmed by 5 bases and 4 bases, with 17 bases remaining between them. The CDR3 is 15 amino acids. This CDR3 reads CASSPGTAESYGYTF. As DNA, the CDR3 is TGTGCCAGCAGTCCGGGGACGGCGGAAAGCTATGGCTACACCTTC.

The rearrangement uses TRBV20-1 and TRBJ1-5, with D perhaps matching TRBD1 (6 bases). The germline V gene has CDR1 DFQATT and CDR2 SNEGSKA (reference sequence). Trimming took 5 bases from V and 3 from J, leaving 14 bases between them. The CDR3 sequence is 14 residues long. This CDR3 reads CSAREQGNNQPQHF. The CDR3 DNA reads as TGCAGTGCTCGGGAACAGGGCAACAATCAGCCCCAGCATTTT.

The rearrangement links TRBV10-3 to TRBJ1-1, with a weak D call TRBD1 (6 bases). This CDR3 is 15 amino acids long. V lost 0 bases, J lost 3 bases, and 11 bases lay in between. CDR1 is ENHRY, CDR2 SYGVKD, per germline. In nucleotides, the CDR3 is TGTGCCATCAGTGAGTCAAACAGGGCAGACACTGAAGCTTTCTTT. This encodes CAISESNRADTEAFF.

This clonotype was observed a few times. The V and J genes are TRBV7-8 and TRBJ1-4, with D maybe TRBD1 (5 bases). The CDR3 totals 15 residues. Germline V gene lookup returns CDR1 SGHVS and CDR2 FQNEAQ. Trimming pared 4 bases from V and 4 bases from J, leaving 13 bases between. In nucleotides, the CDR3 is TGTGCCAGCAGCTACCTACGGGGCCTTAATGAAAAACTGTTTTTT. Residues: CASSYLRGLNEKLFF.

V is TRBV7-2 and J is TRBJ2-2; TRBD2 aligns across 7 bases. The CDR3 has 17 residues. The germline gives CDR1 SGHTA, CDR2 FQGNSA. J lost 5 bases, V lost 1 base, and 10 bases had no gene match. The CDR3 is CASSLGFLAVFTGELFF. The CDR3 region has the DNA TGTGCCAGCAGCTTAGGGTTTCTAGCGGTTTTTACCGGGGAGCTGTTTTTT.

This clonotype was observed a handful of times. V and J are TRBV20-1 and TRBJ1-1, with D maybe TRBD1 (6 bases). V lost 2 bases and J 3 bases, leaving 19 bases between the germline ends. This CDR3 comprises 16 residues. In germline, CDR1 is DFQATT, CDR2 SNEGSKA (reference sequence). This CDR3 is CSARSVRGQMDTEAFF. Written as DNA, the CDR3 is TGCAGTGCTAGATCCGTCCGGGGGCAAATGGACACTGAAGCTTTCTTT.

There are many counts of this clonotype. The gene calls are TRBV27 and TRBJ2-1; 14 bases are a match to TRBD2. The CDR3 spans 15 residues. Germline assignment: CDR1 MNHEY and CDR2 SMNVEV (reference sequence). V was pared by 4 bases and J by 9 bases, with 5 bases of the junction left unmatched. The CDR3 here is CASSSGTSGRSEQFF. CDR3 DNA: TGTGCCAGCAGTTCCGGGACTAGCGGGAGAAGTGAGCAGTTCTTC.